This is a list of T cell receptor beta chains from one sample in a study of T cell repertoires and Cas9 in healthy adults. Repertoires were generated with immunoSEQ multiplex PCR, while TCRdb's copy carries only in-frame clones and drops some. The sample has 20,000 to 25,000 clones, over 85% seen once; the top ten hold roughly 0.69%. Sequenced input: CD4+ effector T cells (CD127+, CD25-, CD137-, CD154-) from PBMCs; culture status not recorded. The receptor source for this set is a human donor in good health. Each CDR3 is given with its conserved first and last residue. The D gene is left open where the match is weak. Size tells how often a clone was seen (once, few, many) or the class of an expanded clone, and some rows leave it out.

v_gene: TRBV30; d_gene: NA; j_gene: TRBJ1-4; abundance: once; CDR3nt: TGTGCCTGGAGTGTACTGGGGGATAGAGGAAAACTGTTTTTT; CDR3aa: CAWSVLGDRGKLFF
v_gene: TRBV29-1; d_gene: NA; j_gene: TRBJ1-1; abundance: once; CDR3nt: TGCAGCACCAGAGGGAACACTGAAGCTTTCTTT; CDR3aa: CSTRGNTEAFF
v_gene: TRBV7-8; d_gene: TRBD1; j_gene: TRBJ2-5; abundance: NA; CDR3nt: TGTGCCAGCAGCTTAGGACAGGGTATTGGAGAGACCCAGTACTTC; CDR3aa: CASSLGQGIGETQYF
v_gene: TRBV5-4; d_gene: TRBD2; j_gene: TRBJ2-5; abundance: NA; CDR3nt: TGTGCCAGCAGCTACAGGACTAGCGGGGTCCAAGAGACCCAGTACTTC; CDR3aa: CASSYRTSGVQETQYF
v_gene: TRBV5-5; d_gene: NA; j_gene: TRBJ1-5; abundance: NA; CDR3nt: TGTGCCAGCAGCTTTATAGGGGGGAATCAGCCCCAGCATTTT; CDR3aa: CASSFIGGNQPQHF
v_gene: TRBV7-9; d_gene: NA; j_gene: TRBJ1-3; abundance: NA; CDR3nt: TGTGCCAGCAGCTTATCAGGACAGAACACCATATATTTT; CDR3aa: CASSLSGQNTIYF
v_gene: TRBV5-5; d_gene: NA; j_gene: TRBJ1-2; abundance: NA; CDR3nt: TGTGCCAGCAGCTTGGTGGGGCGAAACTATGGCTACACCTTC; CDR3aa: CASSLVGRNYGYTF
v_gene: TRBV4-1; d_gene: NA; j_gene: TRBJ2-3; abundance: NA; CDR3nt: TGCGCCAGCAGCCAAGTCAATTTAGTTTCTTCAGATACGCAGTATTTT; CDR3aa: CASSQVNLVSSDTQYF
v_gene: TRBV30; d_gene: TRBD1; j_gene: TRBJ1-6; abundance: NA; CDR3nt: TGTGCCCTCAGGTGGGACAGTTTCGGGTATTCACCCCTCCACTTT; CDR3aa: CALRWDSFGYSPLHF
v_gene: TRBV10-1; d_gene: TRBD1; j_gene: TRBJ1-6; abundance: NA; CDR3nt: TGCGCCAGCAGTGTGGACAGGAATAATTCACCCCTCCACTTT; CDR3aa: CASSVDRNNSPLHF
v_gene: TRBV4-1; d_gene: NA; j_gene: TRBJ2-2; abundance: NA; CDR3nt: TGCGCCAGCAGCCGGGGGGCAGGGAACACCGGGGAGCTGTTTTTT; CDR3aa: CASSRGAGNTGELFF
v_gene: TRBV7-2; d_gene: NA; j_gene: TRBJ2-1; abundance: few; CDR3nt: TGTGCCAGCAGGAGGACGGGAAATGAGCAGTTCTTC; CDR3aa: CASRRTGNEQFF
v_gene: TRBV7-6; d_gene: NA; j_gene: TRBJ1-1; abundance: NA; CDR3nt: TGTGCCAGCAGCTTATTCGGGGGGCGGAACACTGAAGCTTTCTTT; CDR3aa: CASSLFGGRNTEAFF
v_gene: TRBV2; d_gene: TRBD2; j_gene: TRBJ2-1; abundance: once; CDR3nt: TGTGCCAGCAGTGGACTAGCGGGGCTATACAATGAGCAGTTCTTC; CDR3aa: CASSGLAGLYNEQFF
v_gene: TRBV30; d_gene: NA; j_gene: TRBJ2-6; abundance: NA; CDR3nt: TGTGCCTGGAGTCAGACCTCTGGGGCCAACGTCCTGACTTTC; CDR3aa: CAWSQTSGANVLTF
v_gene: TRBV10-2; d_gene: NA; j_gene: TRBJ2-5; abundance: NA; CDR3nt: TGCGCCAGCAGTGAGGCAGTGGGGCAGACCCAGTACTTC; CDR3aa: CASSEAVGQTQYF
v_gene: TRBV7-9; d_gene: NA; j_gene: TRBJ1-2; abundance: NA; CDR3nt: TGTGCCAGCAGCTCTTGGGGGTCAAGGACCTATGGCTACACCTTC; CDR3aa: CASSSWGSRTYGYTF
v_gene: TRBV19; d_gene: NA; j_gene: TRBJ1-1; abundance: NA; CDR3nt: TGTGCCAGTAGTTCACGGACGGTAGAAGCTTTCTTT; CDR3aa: CASSSRTVEAFF
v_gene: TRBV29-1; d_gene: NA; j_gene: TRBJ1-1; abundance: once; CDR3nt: TGCAGCGTTGAATCAGGGCCGGGGGGTTTCTTT; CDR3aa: CSVESGPGGFF
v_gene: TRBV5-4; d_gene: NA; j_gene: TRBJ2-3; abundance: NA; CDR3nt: TGTGCCAGCAGCCCGGGACTGTACAAAACAGATACGCAGTATTTT; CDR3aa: CASSPGLYKTDTQYF
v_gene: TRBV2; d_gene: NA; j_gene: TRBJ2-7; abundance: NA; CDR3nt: TGTGCCAGCAGTGAAGCTACCTACGAGCAGTACTTC; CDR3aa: CASSEATYEQYF
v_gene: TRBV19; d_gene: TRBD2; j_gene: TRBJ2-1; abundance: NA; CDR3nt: TGTGCCAGTAGTATAGTCGGGGGGGCCGGGTACAATGAGCAGTTCTTC; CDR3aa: CASSIVGGAGYNEQFF
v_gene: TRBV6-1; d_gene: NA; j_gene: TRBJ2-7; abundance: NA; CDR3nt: TGTGCCAGCAGCCCAACTCAACAGAACTCCTACGAGCAGTACTTC; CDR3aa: CASSPTQQNSYEQYF
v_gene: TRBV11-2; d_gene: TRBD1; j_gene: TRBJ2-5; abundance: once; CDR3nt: TGTGCCAGCAGCTCCACCGGGACAGGGGCAGGGCAGCAGTACTTC; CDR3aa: CASSSTGTGAGQQYF
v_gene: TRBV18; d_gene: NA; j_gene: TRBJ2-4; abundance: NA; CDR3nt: TGTGCCAGCTCACCGCGAGGAGGGGAAAACATTCAGTACTTC; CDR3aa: CASSPRGGENIQYF
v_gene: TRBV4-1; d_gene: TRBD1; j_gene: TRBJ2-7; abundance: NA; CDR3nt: TGCGCCAGCAGCGGGACAGGGGGCAGGTACGAGCAGTACTTC; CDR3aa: CASSGTGGRYEQYF
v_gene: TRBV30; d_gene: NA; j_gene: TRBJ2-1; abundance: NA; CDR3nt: TGTGCCTGGAGTGCGAGACGCGTGTACAATGAGCAGTTCTTC; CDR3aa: CAWSARRVYNEQFF
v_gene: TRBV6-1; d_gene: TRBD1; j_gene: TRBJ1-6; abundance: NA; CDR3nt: TGTGCCGTCAGGGGGACTTCACCCCTCCACTTT; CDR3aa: CAVRGTSPLHF
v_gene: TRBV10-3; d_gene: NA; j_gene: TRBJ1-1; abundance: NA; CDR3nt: TGTGCCATCAGCCTACGACCAGGGGACACTGAAGCTTTCTTT; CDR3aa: CAISLRPGDTEAFF
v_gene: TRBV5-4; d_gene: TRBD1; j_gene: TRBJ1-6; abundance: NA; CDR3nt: TGTGCCAGCAGCTCTGGGACAGCCCAATATAATTCACCCCTCCACTTT; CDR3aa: CASSSGTAQYNSPLHF
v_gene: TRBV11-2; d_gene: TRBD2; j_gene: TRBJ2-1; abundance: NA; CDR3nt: TGTGCCAGCAGCTCCAGGACTAGCGGAACCTACAATGAGCAGTTCTTC; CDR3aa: CASSSRTSGTYNEQFF
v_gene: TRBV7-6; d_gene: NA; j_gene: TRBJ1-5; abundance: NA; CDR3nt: TGTGCCAGCAGCTTGGACAGTAGCAATCAGCCCCAGCATTTT; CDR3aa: CASSLDSSNQPQHF
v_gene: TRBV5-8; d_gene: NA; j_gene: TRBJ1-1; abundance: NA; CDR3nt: TGTGCCAGCAGCTTTCGGGGTGACGTCATGGCGGACACTGAAGCTTTCTTT; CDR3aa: CASSFRGDVMADTEAFF
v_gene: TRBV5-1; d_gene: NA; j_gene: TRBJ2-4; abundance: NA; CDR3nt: TGCGCCAGCAGCCCCGCCGCCAAAAACATTCAGTACTTC; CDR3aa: CASSPAAKNIQYF
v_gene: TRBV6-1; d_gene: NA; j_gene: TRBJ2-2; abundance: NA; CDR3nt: TGTGCCACCCAGAAGGAGGCGAACACCGGGGAGCTGTTTTTT; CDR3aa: CATQKEANTGELFF
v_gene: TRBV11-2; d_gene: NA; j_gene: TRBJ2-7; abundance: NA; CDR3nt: TGTGCCAGCAGCCCTACTCGGGTGGTCGGGTACGAGCAGTACTTC; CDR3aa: CASSPTRVVGYEQYF
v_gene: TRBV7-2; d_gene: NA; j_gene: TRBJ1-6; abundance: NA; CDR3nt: TGTGCCAGCAGCACCCGGACTCCCCAAGGCAATTCACCCCTCCACTTT; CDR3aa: CASSTRTPQGNSPLHF
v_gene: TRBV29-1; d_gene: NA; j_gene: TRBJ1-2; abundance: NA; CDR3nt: TGCAGCGTTGCCCGGACAAGAACTAACTATGGCTACACCTTC; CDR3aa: CSVARTRTNYGYTF
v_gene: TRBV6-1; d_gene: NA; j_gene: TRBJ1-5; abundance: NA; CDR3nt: TGTGCCAGCAGACCGGACCTTAGCAATCAGCCCCAGCATTTT; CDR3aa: CASRPDLSNQPQHF
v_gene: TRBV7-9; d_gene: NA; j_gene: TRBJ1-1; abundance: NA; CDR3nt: TGTGCCAGCAGCTTAACCGCCCCGGGTAAGGGCACTGAAGCTTTCTTT; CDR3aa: CASSLTAPGKGTEAFF
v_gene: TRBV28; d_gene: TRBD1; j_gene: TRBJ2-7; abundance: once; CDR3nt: TGTGCCAGCAGGACAGGGGTCCACGAGCAGTACTTC; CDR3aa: CASRTGVHEQYF
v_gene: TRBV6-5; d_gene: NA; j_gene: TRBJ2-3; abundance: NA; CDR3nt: TGTGCCAGCGGGTCAGGGAGAGATACGCAGTATTTT; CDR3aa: CASGSGRDTQYF
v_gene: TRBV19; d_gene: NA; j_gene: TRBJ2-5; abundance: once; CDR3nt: TGTGCCAGTAGATCCGGGACACTTTCGCAAGAGACCCAGTACTTC; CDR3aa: CASRSGTLSQETQYF
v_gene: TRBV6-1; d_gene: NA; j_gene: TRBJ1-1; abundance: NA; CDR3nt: TGTGCCAGCAGTGAAGGAGGGGGTACTGAAGCTTTCTTT; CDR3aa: CASSEGGGTEAFF
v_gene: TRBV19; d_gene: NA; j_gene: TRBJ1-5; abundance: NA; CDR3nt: TGTGCCAGTCACCCCGGACGAGGAAGCAATCAGCCCCAGCATTTT; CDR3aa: CASHPGRGSNQPQHF
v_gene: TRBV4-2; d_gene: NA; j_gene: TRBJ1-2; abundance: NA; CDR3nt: TGTGCCAGCAGCCAAGACAGGGAAGACTATGGCTACACCTTC; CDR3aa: CASSQDREDYGYTF
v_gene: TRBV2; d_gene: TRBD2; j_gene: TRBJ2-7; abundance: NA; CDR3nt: TGTGCCAGCAGGGACCCGGGACTACCTAACTTC; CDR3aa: CASRDPGLPNF
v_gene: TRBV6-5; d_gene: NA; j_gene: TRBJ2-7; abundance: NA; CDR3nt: TGTGCCAGCAAGGACTTGTCCACCTACGAGCAGTACTTC; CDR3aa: CASKDLSTYEQYF
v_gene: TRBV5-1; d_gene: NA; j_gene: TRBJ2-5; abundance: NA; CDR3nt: TGCGCCAGCAGCGAGGATTTGGTAAGGGAGACCCAGTACTTC; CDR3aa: CASSEDLVRETQYF
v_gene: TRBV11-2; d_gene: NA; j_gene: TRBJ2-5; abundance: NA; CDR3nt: TGTGCCAGCAGCTTAAGTACGGGTCCAGAGACCCAGTACTTC; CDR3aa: CASSLSTGPETQYF